Listed here are 21 T cell receptor beta chains from one sample, sequenced in a study of beta chain features in type 1 diabetes. Sequenced material consisted of expressed TCRB transcripts (all of the isolated RNA was reverse transcribed). Assay: immunoSEQ multiplex PCR; the TCRdb copy retains only in-frame clones and omits some. The table shows 300,000 to 400,000 clones, with 8.5% to 10% occurring only once. General study findings and limits: Moderately but significantly shorter TCRB CDR3s were found in Type 1 diabetes patients in all four CD4+ subsets.

Their antigen targets remain unknown. Material: central memory CD4+ T cells from blood. These receptors came from a young man with type 1 diabetes.

V gene TRBV28 combines with J gene TRBJ2-7; 7 nucleotides match TRBD1. V gave up 7 bases and J gave up 2 bases; unmatched junction bases: 5. The V gene's germline CDR1 is MDHEN and CDR2 SYDVKM. This CDR3 contains 13 residues. Here the CDR3 DNA reads TGTGCCAGCAACCAGGGGACAGCCTACGAGCAGTACTTC. Its protein is CASNQGTAYEQYF. The entire variable domain, with the rest obtained from reference TRBV28 and TRBJ2-7, is as follows: DVKVTQSSRYLVKRTGEKVFLECVQDMDHENMFWYRQDPGLGLRLIYFSYDVKMKEKGDIPEGYSVSREKKERFSLILESASTNQTSMYLCASNQGTAYEQYFGPGTRLTVT.

In its sample, this clone was seen once. This chain joins TRBV28 and TRBJ2-1, with 13 bases identical to TRBD2. Looked up from germline, CDR1 is MDHEN and CDR2 is SYDVKM. The CDR3 runs 19 residues. The V gene end was trimmed by 6 bases and the J gene end by 1 base; junction bases not matched to a gene: 12. The chain's CDR3 is CASRVGLAGVPVSYNEQFF. Written as DNA, the CDR3 is TGTGCCAGCAGGGTCGGACTAGCGGGAGTCCCTGTTTCCTACAATGAGCAGTTCTTC.

This clone was seen more than once but under ten times. The chain employs TRBV27 and TRBJ2-7; TRBD1 aligns across 10 bases. The CDR3 totals 18 residues. With 0 bases clipped from V and 5 bases from J, the junction kept 13 bases outside the gene matches. CDR1 and CDR2 from the germline V gene are MNHEY and SMNVEV (reference sequence). CDR3 region: CASSLSGSFGTGVHEQYF. The CDR3 DNA reads TGTGCCAGCAGTTTATCGGGAAGTTTCGGGACAGGGGTCCACGAGCAGTACTTC.

This clone came up a few times. This specimen includes other DNA sequences encoding the same CDR3. The V call is TRBV23-1, the J call TRBJ2-1; D uncertain. TRBV23-1 is designated an ORF whose function remains uncertain. This CDR3 spans 16 amino acids. V was trimmed by 6 bases and J by 7 bases, leaving 22 bases between them. The CDR3 nucleotides read TGCGCCAGCAGCCAAGATCGCGGATGGGGTGGGAATGAGCAGTTCTTC. Encoded protein: CASSQDRGWGGNEQFF.

The gene calls are TRBV6-6 and TRBJ1-1; D gene uncertain. The CDR3 runs to 13 residues. V was clipped by 0 bases and J by 1 base, with 3 bases between them. The V gene's germline CDR1 is MNHNY and CDR2 SVGAGI (reference sequence). The CDR3 protein is CASSYSSNTEAFF. DNA for the CDR3: TGTGCCAGCAGTTACTCGTCGAACACTGAAGCTTTCTTT.

This clone showed up just a few times. V gene TRBV11-3 combines with J gene TRBJ1-2; D is possibly TRBD1 (5 bases). The CDR3 contains 18 residues. Trimming took off 3 bases at V and 4 bases at J, with 24 bases between the two ends. Germline CDR1 reads SGHNT; CDR2 reads YENEEA. CDR3 sequence: CASSFSTPGRFGPYGYTF. CDR3 bases: TGTGCCAGCAGCTTTTCCACCCCGGGACGGTTCGGTCCCTATGGCTACACCTTC.

The chain combines TRBV2 with TRBJ2-2, with 7 nucleotides matching TRBD1. The ends lost 7 bases at V and 8 bases at J; junction bases unmatched: 4. Germline V gene data show CDR1 as SNHLY and CDR2 as FYNNEI. The CDR3 totals 12 residues. DNA for the CDR3: TGTGCCAGCACAAACAGGGGAGGGGAGCTGTTTTTT. Its translation: CASTNRGGELFF.

V gene TRBV7-8 combines with J gene TRBJ1-4, with a possible D match to TRBD1 (5 bases). CDR1 and CDR2 (germline): SGHVS, FQNEAQ. Trimming stripped 1 base from V and 0 bases from J, with 9 bases between. The CDR3 spans 16 residues. Here the CDR3 reads CASSLVGAATNEKLFF. The CDR3, as DNA: TGTGCCAGCAGCTTAGTCGGGGCGGCAACTAATGAAAAACTGTTTTTT.

This clone appeared many times. The chain recombines TRBV5-5 with TRBJ1-4; a possible D gene is TRBD1 (6 bases). Germline values: CDR1 SGHKS, CDR2 YYEKEE (reference sequence). The CDR3 is 15 amino acids. V was pared by 4 bases and J by 3 bases, with 13 bases between. DNA for the CDR3: TGTGCCAGCAGCCAACCCAGGGGAGCTAATGAAAAACTGTTTTTT. Amino acids: CASSQPRGANEKLFF.

The chain has TRBV6-6 and TRBJ1-2, with D perhaps matching TRBD1 (6 bases). The V end lost 5 bases, the J end lost 0 bases, and 10 bases lay between the germline ends. Germline values: CDR1 MNHNY, CDR2 SVGAGI (reference sequence). There are 14 residues in the CDR3. The CDR3 DNA reads TGTGCCAGCAGTCGGGAGGGGGCTAACTATGGCTACACCTTC. This translates into CASSREGANYGYTF.

The chain is built from TRBV2 and TRBJ1-5, with a tentative D call TRBD1 (5 bases). Trimming left V 8 bases short and J 3 bases short, with 11 bases between. CDR1 and CDR2 from the germline V gene are SNHLY and FYNNEI. The CDR3 runs 13 residues. CDR3 sequence reads: CASSGDYNQPQHF. DNA for the CDR3: TGTGCCAGCTCGGGGGATTACAATCAGCCCCAGCATTTT.

The gene calls are TRBV6-5 and TRBJ1-5; possibly TRBD1 for D (5 bases). CDR1 is MNHEY, CDR2 SVGAGI, per germline. Trimming cost V 4 bases and J 4 bases, with 14 bases left between them. This CDR3 contains 15 residues. DNA of the CDR3: TGTGCCAGCAGTTCCCTCGGGGCAGGGAATCAGCCCCAGCATTTT. Translated: CASSSLGAGNQPQHF.

The gene calls are TRBV6-6 and TRBJ2-5, with D uncertain. CDR1 and CDR2 (germline): MNHNY, SVGAGI (reference sequence). The CDR3 covers 10 residues. The V gene lost 7 bases and the J gene lost 4 bases, with 4 bases spanning the gap. For the CDR3, the DNA is TGTGCCAGCATCCCAGAGACCCAGTACTTC. It specifies CASIPETQYF.

The rearrangement links TRBV5-6 to TRBJ2-4; 8 bases match TRBD1. The germline gives CDR1 SGHDT, CDR2 YYEEEE. The CDR3 covers 17 residues. V shed 5 bases and J 0 bases; nucleotides not matched to a gene: 10. In nucleotides, the CDR3 is TGTGCCAGCAGTTACAACAGGGGGACGATAGCCAAAAACATTCAGTACTTC. Translating gives CASSYNRGTIAKNIQYF.

This clone has a handful of counts. V gene TRBV14 combines with J gene TRBJ2-3; D may be TRBD1 or TRBD2 (5 bases each). Trimming took 3 bases from V and 2 from J, leaving 12 bases between them. The CDR3 spans 15 residues. Germline CDR1 reads SGHDN; CDR2 reads FVKESK. CDR3 DNA: TGTGCCAGCAGCCAGGCCGGGACGACCACAGATACGCAGTATTTT. Translating gives CASSQAGTTTDTQYF.

The chain is built from TRBV7-6 and TRBJ1-1; no reliable D call. The V and J ends lost 4 bases and 0 bases respectively, with 12 bases between them. This CDR3 region has 15 residues. Germline CDR1 and CDR2: SGHVS and FNYEAQ. The CDR3 protein is CASSYNPTMNTEAFF. For the CDR3, the DNA is TGTGCCAGCAGCTATAATCCGACCATGAACACTGAAGCTTTCTTT. The full variable domain, with the rest looked up from reference TRBV7-6 and TRBJ1-1, is GAGVSQSPRYKVTKRGQDVALRCDPISGHVSLYWYRQALGQGPEFLTYFNYEAQQDKSGLPNDRFSAERPEGSISTLTIQRTEQRDSAMYRCASSYNPTMNTEAFFGQGTRLTVV.

V gene TRBV29-1 combines with J gene TRBJ1-4; D is unresolved. Germline V lookup: CDR1 SQVTM, CDR2 ANQGSEA. CDR3 length equals 12 residues. V was pared by 8 bases and J by 5 bases, with 12 bases between. CDR3 DNA: TGCAGCTTCCGGGCCTTCAATGAAAAACTGTTTTTT. Its translation is CSFRAFNEKLFF.

This chain uses TRBV7-3 with TRBJ2-3, with a weak D call TRBD1 (6 bases). V lost 5 bases and J lost 6, with 18 bases in between. The CDR3 runs 15 residues. The V gene's germline CDR1 is SGHTA and CDR2 FQGTGA. CDR3 DNA sequence: TGTGCCAGCAGCCTCCGCCAGAGGGGGTTTGATACGCAGTATTTT. Translation gives CASSLRQRGFDTQYF.

This clone has a count of ten or more. The chain employs TRBV18 and TRBJ1-2; no reliable D call. The CDR3 spans 15 residues. Germline lookup yields CDR1 KGHSH and CDR2 LQKENI. V was clipped by 1 base and J by 3 bases, with 12 bases between them. The DNA for the CDR3 is TGTGCCAGCTCACCACAGGGTAGCGGAGACTATGGCTACACCTTC. Amino acids: CASSPQGSGDYGYTF.

The chain combines TRBV6-5 with TRBJ2-7; tentatively, D is TRBD2 (6 bases). Looked up from germline, CDR1 is MNHEY and CDR2 is SVGAGI. Trimming took 6 bases from V and 3 from J, leaving 9 bases between them. CDR3 length: 12 residues. For the CDR3, the DNA is TGTGCCAGCAGCCCGGGGGACTACGAGCAGTACTTC. It specifies CASSPGDYEQYF.

The genes are TRBV28 and TRBJ2-7; D may be TRBD2 (5 bases). Per germline, CDR1 MDHEN and CDR2 SYDVKM. This CDR3 contains 14 residues. V lost 6 bases and J lost 4, with 16 bases in between. The chain's CDR3 is CASSGGYTLYEQYF. The CDR3 DNA follows: TGTGCCAGCAGCGGCGGGTACACTCTATACGAGCAGTACTTC.